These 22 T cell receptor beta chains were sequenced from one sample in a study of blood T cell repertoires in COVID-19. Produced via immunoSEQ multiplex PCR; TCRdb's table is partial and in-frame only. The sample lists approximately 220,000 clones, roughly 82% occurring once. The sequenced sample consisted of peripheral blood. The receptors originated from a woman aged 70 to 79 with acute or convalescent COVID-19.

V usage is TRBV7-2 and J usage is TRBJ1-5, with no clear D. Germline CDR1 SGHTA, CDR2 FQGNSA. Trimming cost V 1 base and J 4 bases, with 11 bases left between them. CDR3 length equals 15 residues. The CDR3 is CASSLVPGENQPQHF. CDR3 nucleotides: TGTGCCAGCAGCTTAGTACCGGGTGAAAATCAGCCCCAGCATTTT.

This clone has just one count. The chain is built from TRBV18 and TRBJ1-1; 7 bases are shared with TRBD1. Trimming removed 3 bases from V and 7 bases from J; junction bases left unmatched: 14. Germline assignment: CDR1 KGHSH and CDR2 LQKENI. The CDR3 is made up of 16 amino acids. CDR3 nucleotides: TGTGCCAGCTCACCGTCATCGTCGGGCACAGGGGTTGAAGCTTTCTTT. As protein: CASSPSSSGTGVEAFF.

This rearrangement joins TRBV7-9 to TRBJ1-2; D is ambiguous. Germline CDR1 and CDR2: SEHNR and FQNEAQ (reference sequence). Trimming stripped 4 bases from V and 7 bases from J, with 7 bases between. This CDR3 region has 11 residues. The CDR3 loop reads CASSSTRGYTF. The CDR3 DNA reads TGTGCCAGCAGCTCAACTCGTGGCTACACCTTC.

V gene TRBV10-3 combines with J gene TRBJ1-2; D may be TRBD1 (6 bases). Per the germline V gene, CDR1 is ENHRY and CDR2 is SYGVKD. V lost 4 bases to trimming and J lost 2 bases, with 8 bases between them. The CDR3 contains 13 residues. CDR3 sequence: CAISGTANYGYTF. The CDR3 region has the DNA TGTGCCATCAGTGGGACAGCGAACTATGGCTACACCTTC.

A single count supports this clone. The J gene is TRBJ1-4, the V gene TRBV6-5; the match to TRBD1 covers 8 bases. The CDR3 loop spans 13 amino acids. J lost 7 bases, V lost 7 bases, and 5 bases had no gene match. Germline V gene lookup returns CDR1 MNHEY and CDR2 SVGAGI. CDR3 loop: CASKDRVREKLFF. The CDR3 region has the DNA TGTGCCAGCAAGGACAGGGTTCGTGAAAAACTGTTTTTT.

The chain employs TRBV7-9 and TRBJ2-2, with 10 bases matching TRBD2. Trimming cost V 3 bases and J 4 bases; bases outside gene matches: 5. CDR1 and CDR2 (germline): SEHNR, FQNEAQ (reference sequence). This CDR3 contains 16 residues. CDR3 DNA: TGTGCCAGCAGCTTTAGCGGGGGGCCCCTCACCGGGGAGCTGTTTTTT. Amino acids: CASSFSGGPLTGELFF.

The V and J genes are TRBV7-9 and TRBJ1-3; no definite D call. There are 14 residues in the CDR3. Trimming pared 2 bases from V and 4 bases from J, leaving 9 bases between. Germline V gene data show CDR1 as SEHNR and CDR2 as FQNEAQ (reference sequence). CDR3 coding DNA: TGTGCCAGCAGCTTAAGCACCGTCGGAAACACCATATATTTT. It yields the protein CASSLSTVGNTIYF.

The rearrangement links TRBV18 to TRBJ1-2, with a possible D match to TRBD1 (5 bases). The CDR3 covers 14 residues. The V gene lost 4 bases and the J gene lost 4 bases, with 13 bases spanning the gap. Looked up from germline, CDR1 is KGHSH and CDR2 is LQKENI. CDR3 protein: CASSRDSYGYGYTF. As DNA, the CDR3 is TGTGCCAGCTCACGCGACAGCTACGGCTATGGCTACACCTTC.

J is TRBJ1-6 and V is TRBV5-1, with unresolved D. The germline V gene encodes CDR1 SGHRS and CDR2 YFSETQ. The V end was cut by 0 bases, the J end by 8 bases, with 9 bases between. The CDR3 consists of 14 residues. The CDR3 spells CASSLAQRDSPLHF. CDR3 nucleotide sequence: TGCGCCAGCAGCTTGGCACAGCGGGATTCACCCCTCCACTTT.

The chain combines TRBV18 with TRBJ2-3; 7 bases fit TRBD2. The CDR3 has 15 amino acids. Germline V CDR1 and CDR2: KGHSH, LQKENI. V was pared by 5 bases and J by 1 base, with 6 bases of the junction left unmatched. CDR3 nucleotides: TGTGCCAGCTCAAGATCGAGCGGGGGCACAGATACGCAGTATTTT. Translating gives CASSRSSGGTDTQYF. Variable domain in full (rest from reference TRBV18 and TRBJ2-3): NAGVMQNPRHLVRRRGQEARLRCSPMKGHSHVYWYRQLPEEGLKFMVYLQKENIIDESGMPKERFSAEFPKEGPSILRIQQVVRGDSAAYFCASSRSSGGTDTQYFGPGTRLTVL.

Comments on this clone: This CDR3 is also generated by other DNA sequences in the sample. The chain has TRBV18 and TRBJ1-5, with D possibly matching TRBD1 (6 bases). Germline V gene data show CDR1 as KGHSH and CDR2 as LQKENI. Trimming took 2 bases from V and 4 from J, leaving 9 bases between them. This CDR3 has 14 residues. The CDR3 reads CASSPGQPNQPQHF. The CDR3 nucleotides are TGTGCCAGCTCACCAGGACAGCCAAATCAGCCCCAGCATTTT.

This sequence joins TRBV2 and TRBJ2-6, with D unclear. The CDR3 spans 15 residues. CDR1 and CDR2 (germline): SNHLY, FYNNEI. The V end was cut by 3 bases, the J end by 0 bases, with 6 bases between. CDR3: CASSDFSSGANVLTF. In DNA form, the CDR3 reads TGTGCCAGCAGTGATTTTAGCTCTGGGGCCAACGTCCTGACTTTC.

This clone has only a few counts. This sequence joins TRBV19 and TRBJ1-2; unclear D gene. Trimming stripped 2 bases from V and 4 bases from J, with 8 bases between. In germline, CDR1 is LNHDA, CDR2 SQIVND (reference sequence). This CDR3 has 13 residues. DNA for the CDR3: TGTGCCAGTAGTATATGGCGGTTCTATGGCTACACCTTC. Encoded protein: CASSIWRFYGYTF. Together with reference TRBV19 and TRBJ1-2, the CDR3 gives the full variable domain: DGGITQSPKYLFRKEGQNVTLSCEQNLNHDAMYWYRQDPGQGLRLIYYSQIVNDFQKGDIAEGYSVSREKKESFPLTVTSAQKNPTAFYLCASSIWRFYGYTFGSGTRLTVV.

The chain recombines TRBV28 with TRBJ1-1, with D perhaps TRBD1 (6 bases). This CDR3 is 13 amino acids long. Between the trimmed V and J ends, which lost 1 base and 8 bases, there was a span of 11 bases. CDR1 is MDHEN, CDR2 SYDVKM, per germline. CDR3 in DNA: TGTGCCAGCAGTTTATTTCCGGGACAAGAAGCTTTCTTT. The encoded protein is CASSLFPGQEAFF.

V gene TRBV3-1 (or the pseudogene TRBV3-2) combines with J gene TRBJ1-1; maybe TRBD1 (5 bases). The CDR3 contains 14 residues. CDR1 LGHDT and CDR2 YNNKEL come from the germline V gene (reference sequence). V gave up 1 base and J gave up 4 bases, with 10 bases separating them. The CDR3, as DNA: TGTGCCAGCAGCCAAGTCGCGGGGGGCACTGAAGCTTTCTTT. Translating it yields CASSQVAGGTEAFF.

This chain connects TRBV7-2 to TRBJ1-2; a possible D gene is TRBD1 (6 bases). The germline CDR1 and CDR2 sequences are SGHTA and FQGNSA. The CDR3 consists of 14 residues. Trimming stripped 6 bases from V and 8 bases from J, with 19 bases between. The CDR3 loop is CASRDSSSTLGYTF. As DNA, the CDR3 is TGTGCCAGCAGGGACAGCTCGTCAACGTTGGGCTACACCTTC.

The CDR3 DNA is TGTGCCACCAGTGGGCTTACAGGGGACTATAATTCACCCCTCCACTTT. It specifies CATSGLTGDYNSPLHF. The rearrangement links TRBV24-1 to TRBJ1-6; 7 bases agree with TRBD1. The V segment lost 5 bases and the J segment 3 bases; nucleotides outside the gene matches: 6. CDR3 length: 16 amino acids. Germline V gene data show CDR1 as KGHDR and CDR2 as SFDVKD.

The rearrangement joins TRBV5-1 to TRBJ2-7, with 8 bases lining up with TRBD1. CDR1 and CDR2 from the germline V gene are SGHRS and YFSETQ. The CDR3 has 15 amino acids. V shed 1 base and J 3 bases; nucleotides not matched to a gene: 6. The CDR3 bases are TGCGCCAGCAGCTTGTGGCCAGGGGGCAACTACGAGCAGTACTTC. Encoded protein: CASSLWPGGNYEQYF.

CDR3 amino acids: CASSPLSRGALFLVEAFF. The CDR3 DNA is TGTGCCAGCAGCCCACTAAGCCGGGGAGCTTTGTTCTTGGTTGAAGCTTTCTTT. This chain connects TRBV21-1 to TRBJ1-1. TRBV21-1 is noted as a pseudogene. The CDR3 is made up of 18 amino acids.

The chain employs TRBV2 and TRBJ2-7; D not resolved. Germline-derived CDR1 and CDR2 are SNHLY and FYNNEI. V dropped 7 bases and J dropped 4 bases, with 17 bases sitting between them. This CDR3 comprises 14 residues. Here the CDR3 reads CASTFESSVYEQYF. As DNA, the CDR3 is TGTGCCAGCACCTTCGAATCCTCGGTTTACGAGCAGTACTTC.

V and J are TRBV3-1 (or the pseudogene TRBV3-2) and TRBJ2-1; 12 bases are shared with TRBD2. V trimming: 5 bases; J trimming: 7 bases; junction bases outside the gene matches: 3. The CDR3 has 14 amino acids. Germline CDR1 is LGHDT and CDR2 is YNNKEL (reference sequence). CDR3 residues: CASSGLAGLNEQFF. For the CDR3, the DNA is TGTGCCAGCAGCGGACTAGCGGGGCTGAATGAGCAGTTCTTC.

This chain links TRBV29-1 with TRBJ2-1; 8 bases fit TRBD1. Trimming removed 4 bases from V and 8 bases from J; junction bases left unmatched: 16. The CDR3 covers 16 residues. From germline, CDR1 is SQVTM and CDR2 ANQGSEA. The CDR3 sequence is CSVVTPPGQVPHEQFF. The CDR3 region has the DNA TGCAGCGTTGTGACTCCTCCGGGACAGGTACCCCATGAGCAGTTCTTC.